This entry is about one TCR beta chain. The antigen is not known. CDR1 is ENHRY and CDR2 is SYGVKD in the germline V gene. V was clipped by 10 bases and J by 3 bases; unmatched bases: 8. The CDR3 length is 13 residues. Sequenced by immunoSEQ multiplex PCR; TCRdb stores in-frame clones only, minus some. The table shows about 40,000 clones, with about 90% occurring only once. The entry originates in a study of T cells after posttransplantation cyclophosphamide. Study-wide results and caveats: Later post-transplant blood repertoires were often dominated by donor CD8+ memory clones. Blood and skin or GI T cell repertoires showed limited TRB overlap. Recipient CMV seropositivity and CMV reactivation strongly tracked TRB clonality.

Treatment was busulfan-fludarabine conditioning, a marrow graft, and cyclophosphamide on days +3 and +4. The sample was PBMCs, taken less than 70 days after allogeneic stem cell transplant with posttransplant cyclophosphamide. The clonotype comes from a male patient aged 60-69 years who received an allogeneic stem cell transplant from a related donor and was CMV-positive. Certain T cells may be donor cells from the graft. The V call is TRBV10-3, the J call TRBJ2-5, with 7 bases that match TRBD1. The CDR3: CATMTGKEETQYF. CDR3 bases: TGTGCCACGATGACAGGGAAGGAAGAGACCCAGTACTTC.